This is a list of T cell receptor beta chains from one sample in a study of blood T cell repertoires in COVID-19. Measured with immunoSEQ multiplex PCR; TCRdb has only the in-frame clones, and not every one. The table includes thousands of clones, 89% detected once. Sequences were obtained from peripheral blood. Receptors originate from a human donor in a cohort sampled during active COVID-19. The donor label of this sample is uncertain. CDR3s include the opening cysteine and the closing phenylalanine or tryptophan.

length,V,CDR3
17,TRBV7-9,CASSPSPDREEGDTQYF
14,TRBV28,CASSFAGFTDTQYF
16,TRBV7-3,CASSLTWTGQGETQYF
14,TRBV28,CASSFRTGISGYTF
15,TRBV5-1,CASSLTTTPRNEQYF
13,TRBV6-2/TRBV6-3,CASSSQGNTEAFF
15,TRBV7-6,CASSAGQGAGQPQHF
12,TRBV6-5,CAGSSSYNEQFF
20,TRBV19,CASTQAYSGRSWSSYNEQFF
14,TRBV29-1,CSVGEAGGTDTQYF
19,TRBV7-9,CASSLSRLRDRLPNTEAFF
14,TRBV19,CASSIGLDRDTQYF
16,TRBV6-5,CASSYSSDTYNSPLHF
18,TRBV2,CASSDTSGRARSYNEQFF
14,TRBV7-3,CASSQAGSRTEAFF
16,TRBV4-1,CASSQDRGSSYNEQFF
14,TRBV28,CASSLPNGVAEAFF
14,TRBV6-6,CASSVISSGNTIYF
16,TRBV3-1/TRBV3-2,CASSQSGGSNTDTQYF
16,TRBV9,CASSPGTRLASYEQYF
17,TRBV5-1,CASSSDSLGSGANVLTF
14,TRBV5-4,CASRRQGARSGYTF
14,TRBV2,CASSSDYSSGEQYF
14,TRBV5-1,CASSSPGQGYGYTF
15,TRBV6-5,CASSNKWTGPGEAFF
16,TRBV11-3,CASSLDGTSSYNEQFF
15,TRBV5-8,CASSLGLSGYNEQFF
15,TRBV27,CASSFEGAIPHEQYF
15,TRBV5-4,CASSLGGGAYNEQFF